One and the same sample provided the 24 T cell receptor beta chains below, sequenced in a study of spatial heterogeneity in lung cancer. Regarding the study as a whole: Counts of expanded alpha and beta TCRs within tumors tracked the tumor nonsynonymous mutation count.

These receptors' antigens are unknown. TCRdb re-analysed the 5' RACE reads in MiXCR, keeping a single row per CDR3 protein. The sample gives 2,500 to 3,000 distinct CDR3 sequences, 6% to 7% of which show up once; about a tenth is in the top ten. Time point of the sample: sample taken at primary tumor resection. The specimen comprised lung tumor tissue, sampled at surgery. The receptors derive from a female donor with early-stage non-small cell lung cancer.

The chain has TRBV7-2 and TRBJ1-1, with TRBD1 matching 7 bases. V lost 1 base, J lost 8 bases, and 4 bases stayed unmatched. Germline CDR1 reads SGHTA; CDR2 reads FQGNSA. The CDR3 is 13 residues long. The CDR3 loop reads CASSLGGTAEAFF. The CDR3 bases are TGTGCCAGCAGCTTAGGAGGGACAGCCGAAGCTTTCTTT. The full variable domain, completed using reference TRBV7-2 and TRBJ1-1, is GAGVSQSPSNKVTEKGKDVELRCDPISGHTALYWYRQSLGQGLEFLIYFQGNSAPDKSGLPSDRFSAERTGGSVSTLTIQRTQQEDSAVYLCASSLGGTAEAFFGQGTRLTVV.

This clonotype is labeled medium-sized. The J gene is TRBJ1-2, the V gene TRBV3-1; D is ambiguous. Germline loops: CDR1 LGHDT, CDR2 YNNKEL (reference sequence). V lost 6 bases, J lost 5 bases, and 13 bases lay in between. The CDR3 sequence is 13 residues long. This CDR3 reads CASSLTGKYGYTF. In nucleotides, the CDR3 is TGTGCCAGCAGTCTTACCGGGAAATATGGCTACACCTTC.

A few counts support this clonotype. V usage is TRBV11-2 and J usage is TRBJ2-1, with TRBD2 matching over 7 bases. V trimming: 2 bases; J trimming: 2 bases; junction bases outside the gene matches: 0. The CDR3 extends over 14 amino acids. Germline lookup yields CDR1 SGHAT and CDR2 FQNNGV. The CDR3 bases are TGTGCCAGCAGCTTAAGCGGGACCTACAATGAGCAGTTCTTC. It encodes CASSLSGTYNEQFF.

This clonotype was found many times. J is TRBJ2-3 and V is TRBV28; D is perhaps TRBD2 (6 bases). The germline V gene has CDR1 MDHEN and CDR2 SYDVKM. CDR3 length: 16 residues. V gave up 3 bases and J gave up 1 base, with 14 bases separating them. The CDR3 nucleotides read TGTGCCAGCAGTTTTTTTGGGGGGTGGGGCACAGATACGCAGTATTTT. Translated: CASSFFGGWGTDTQYF.

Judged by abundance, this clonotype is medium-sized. In DNA form, the CDR3 reads TGTGCCAGCAGCTTAATTGCGGGGGGGTCCTACAATGAGCAGTTCTTC. Protein product: CASSLIAGGSYNEQFF. This chain joins TRBV7-6 and TRBJ2-1; 9 bases map to TRBD2. The CDR3 is 16 residues long. Trimming removed 2 bases from V and 1 base from J; junction bases left unmatched: 3. From germline, CDR1 is SGHVS and CDR2 FNYEAQ.

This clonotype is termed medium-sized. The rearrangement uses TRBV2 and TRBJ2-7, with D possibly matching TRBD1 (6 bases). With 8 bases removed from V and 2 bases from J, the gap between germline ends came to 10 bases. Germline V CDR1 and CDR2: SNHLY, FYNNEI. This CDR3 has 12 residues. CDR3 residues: CASGGTAYEQYF. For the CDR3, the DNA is TGTGCCAGCGGGGGCACTGCCTACGAGCAGTACTTC. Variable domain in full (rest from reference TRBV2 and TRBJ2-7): EPEVTQTPSHQVTQMGQEVILRCVPISNHLYFYWYRQILGQKVEFLVSFYNNEISEKSEIFDDQFSVERPDGSNFTLKIRSTKLEDSAMYFCASGGTAYEQYFGPGTRLTVT.

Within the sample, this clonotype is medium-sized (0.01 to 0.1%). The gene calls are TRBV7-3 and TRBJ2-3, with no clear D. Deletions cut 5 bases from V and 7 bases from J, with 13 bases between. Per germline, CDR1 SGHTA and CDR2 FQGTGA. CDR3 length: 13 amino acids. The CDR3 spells CASSHPGDYTQYF. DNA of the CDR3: TGTGCCAGCAGCCACCCCGGAGACTATACGCAGTATTTT.

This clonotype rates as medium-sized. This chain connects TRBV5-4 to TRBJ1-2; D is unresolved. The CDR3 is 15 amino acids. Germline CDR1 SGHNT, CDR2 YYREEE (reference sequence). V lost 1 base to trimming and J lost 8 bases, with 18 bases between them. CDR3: CASSLSTAVLTGYTF. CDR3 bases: TGTGCCAGCAGCTTGTCAACTGCCGTGCTGACGGGCTACACCTTC.

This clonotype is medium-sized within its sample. Here the CDR3 reads CASSPPLAGEGADTQYF. In nucleotides, the CDR3 is TGTGCCAGCTCACCACCACTAGCGGGGGAAGGGGCAGATACGCAGTATTTT. V and J are TRBV18 and TRBJ2-3, with 11 bases aligning to TRBD2. CDR3 length equals 17 residues. Per germline, CDR1 KGHSH and CDR2 LQKENI. The junction had 6 bases not matched to a gene; V was cut back by 0 bases and J by 4 bases.

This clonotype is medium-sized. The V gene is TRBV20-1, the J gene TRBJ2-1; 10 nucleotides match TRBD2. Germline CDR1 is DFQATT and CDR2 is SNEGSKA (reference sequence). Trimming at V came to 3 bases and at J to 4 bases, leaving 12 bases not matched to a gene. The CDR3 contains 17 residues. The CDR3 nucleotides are TGCAGTGCTAGTTTACGTAGCGGGGGGTCAATTTACAATGAGCAGTTCTTC. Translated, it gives CSASLRSGGSIYNEQFF.

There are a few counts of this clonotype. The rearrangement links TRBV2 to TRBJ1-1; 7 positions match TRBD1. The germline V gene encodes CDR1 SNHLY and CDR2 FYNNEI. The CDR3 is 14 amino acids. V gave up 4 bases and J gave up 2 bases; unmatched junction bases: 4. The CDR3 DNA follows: TGTGCCAGCAGTGCTGACAGGGACAACACTGAAGCTTTCTTT. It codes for CASSADRDNTEAFF.

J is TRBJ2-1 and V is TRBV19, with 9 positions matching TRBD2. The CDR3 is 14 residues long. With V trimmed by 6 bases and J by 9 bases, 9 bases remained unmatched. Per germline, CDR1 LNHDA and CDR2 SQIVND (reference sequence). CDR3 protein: CASSQAGGLGEQFF. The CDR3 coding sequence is TGTGCCAGTAGCCAGGCGGGGGGGCTAGGTGAGCAGTTCTTC.

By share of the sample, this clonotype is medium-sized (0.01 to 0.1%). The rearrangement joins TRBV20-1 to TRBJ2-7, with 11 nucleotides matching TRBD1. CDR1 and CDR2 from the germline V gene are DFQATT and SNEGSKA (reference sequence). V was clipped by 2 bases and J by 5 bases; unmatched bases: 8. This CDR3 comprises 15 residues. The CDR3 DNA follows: TGCAGTGCTAGATCCCGGGACAGGGGGGGTCACGAGCAGTACTTC. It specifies CSARSRDRGGHEQYF.

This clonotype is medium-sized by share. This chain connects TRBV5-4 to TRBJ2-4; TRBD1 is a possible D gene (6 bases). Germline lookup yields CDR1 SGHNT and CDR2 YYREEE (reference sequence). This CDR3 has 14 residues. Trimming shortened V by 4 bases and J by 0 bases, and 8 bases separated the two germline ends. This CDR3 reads CASSEGQAKNIQYF. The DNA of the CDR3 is TGTGCCAGCAGCGAGGGACAAGCCAAAAACATTCAGTACTTC.

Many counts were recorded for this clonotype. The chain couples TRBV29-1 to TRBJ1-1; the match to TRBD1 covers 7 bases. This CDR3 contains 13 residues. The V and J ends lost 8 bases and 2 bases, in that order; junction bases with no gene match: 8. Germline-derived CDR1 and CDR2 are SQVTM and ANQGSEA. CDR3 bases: TGCAGCTCGAGAGACAGGGTTAACACTGAAGCTTTCTTT. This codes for CSSRDRVNTEAFF. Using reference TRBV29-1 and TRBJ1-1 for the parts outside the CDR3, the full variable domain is SAVISQKPSRDICQRGTSLTIQCQVDSQVTMMFWYRQQPGQSLTLIATANQGSEATYESGFVIDKFPISRPNLTFSTLTVSNMSPEDSSIYLCSSRDRVNTEAFFGQGTRLTVV.

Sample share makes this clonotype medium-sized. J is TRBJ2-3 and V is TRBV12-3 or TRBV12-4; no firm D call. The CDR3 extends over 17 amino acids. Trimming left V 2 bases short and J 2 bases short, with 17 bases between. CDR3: CASSLKALVASTDTQYF. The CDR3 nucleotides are TGTGCCAGCAGTTTAAAGGCCTTGGTAGCTTCCACAGATACGCAGTATTTT.

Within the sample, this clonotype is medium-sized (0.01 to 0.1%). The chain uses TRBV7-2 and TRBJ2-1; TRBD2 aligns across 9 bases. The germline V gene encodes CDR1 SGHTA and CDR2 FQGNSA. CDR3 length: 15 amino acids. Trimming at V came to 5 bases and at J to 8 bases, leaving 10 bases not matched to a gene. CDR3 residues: CASSPGAGGYDEQFF. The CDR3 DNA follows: TGTGCCAGCAGCCCCGGGGCGGGGGGGTACGATGAGCAGTTCTTC.

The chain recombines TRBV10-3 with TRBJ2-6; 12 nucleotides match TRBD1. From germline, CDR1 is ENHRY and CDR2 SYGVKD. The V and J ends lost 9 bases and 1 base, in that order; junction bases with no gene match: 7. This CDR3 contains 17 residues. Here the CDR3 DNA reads TGTGCCATGCAAGGGGACAGGGGGCAATCTGGGGCCAACGTCCTGACTTTC. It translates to CAMQGDRGQSGANVLTF.

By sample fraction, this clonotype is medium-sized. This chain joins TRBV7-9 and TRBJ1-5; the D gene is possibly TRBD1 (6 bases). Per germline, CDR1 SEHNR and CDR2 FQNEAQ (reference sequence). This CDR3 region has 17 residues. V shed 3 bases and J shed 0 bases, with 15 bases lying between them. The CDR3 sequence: CASSFGGPTRSNQPQHF. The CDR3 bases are TGTGCCAGCAGCTTCGGGGGCCCCACCCGTAGCAATCAGCCCCAGCATTTT.

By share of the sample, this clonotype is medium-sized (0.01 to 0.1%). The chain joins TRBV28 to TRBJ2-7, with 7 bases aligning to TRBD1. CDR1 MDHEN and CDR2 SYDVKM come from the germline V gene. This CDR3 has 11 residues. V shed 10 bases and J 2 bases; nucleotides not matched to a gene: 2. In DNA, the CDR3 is TGTGCCACTGGGACAGCCTACGAGCAGTACTTC. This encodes CATGTAYEQYF.

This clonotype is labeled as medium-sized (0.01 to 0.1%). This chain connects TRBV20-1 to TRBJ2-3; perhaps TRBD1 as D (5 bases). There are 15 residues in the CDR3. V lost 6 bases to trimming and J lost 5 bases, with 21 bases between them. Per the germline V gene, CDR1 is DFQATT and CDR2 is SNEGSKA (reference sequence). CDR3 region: CSATLQGGLGDTQYF. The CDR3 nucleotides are TGCAGTGCCACGCTCCAGGGCGGTTTAGGAGATACGCAGTATTTT.

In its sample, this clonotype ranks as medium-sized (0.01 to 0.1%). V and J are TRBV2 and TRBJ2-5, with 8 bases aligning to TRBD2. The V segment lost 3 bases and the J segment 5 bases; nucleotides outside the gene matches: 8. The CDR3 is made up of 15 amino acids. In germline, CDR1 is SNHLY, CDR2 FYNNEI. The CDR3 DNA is TGTGCCAGCAGTGATAGCGGGGCGTCTGGGGAGACCCAGTACTTC. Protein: CASSDSGASGETQYF. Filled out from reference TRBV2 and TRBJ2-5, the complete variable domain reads EPEVTQTPSHQVTQMGQEVILRCVPISNHLYFYWYRQILGQKVEFLVSFYNNEISEKSEIFDDQFSVERPDGSNFTLKIRSTKLEDSAMYFCASSDSGASGETQYFGPGTRLLVL.

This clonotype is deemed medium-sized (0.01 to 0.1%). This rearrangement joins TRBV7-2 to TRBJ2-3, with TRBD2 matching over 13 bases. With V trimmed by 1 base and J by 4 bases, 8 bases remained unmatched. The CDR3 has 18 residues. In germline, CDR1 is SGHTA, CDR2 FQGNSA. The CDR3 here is CASSLVGTSGIGADTQYF. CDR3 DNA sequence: TGTGCCAGCAGCTTAGTCGGGACTAGCGGGATCGGGGCAGATACGCAGTATTTT.

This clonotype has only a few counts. The CDR3 sequence is CASSLPEETQYF. Written as DNA, the CDR3 is TGTGCCAGCAGCTTACCAGAAGAGACCCAGTACTTC. The genes are TRBV11-1 and TRBJ2-5; D ambiguous. Per the germline V gene, CDR1 is SGHAT and CDR2 is FQDESV (reference sequence). The CDR3 consists of 12 residues. V was pared by 2 bases and J by 3 bases, with 4 bases between.